This TCR beta chain was recorded in a study of blood T cell repertoires in COVID-19. Study as a whole: The samples span acute and convalescent COVID-19 from the United States, Italy and Spain. In each case, the material was cDNA or gDNA derived from T cells, B-cell-depleted T cells, or PBMCs.

Authors' processing steps: From reference gene primer amplification, estimates of nucleated cell counts were derived. TCRdb's copy holds only in-frame clones and misses some; the assay was immunoSEQ multiplex PCR. The V and J calls and clone size were taken over from that table, and D and trimming were inferred from the DNA. The table records around 100,000 clones, around 90% of them present only once. V was cut by 5 bases and J by 0 bases, with 8 bases left in between. The CDR3 totals 13 residues. In germline, CDR1 is LNHNV, CDR2 YYDKDF (reference sequence). The material sequenced was peripheral blood. The clonotype was recovered from a woman aged 55-69 years with acute or convalescent COVID-19. This chain uses TRBV15 with TRBJ2-7; tentatively, D is TRBD1 (6 bases). For the CDR3, the DNA is TGTGCCACCAGCCCGGACAGCTCCTACGAGCAGTACTTC. As protein: CATSPDSSYEQYF.